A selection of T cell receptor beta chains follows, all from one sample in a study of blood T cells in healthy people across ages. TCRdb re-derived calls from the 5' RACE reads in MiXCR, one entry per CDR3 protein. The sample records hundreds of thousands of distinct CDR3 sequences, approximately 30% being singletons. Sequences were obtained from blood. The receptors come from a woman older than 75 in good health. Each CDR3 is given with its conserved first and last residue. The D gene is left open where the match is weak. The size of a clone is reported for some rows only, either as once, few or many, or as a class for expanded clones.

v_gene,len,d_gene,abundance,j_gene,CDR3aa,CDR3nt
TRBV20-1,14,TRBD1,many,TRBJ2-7,CSAQDRGRPYEQYF,TGCAGTGCTCAAGACAGGGGCCGTCCCTACGAGCAGTACTTC
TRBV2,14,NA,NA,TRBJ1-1,CASNPGAMNTEAFF,TGTGCCAGCAACCCGGGAGCAATGAACACTGAAGCTTTCTTT
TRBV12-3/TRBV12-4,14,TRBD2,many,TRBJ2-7,CASSLLAGSYEQYF,TGTGCCAGCAGTTTACTAGCGGGGAGCTACGAGCAGTACTTC
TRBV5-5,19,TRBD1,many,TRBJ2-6,CASSFFRGQGAGGANVLTF,TGTGCCAGCAGCTTCTTTCGGGGACAGGGGGCAGGTGGGGCCAACGTCCTGACTTTC
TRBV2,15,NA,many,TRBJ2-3,CASSLRGEGTDTQYF,TGTGCCAGCAGTCTCAGGGGAGAAGGCACAGATACGCAGTATTTT
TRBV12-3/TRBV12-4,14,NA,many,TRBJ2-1,CASRTASSYNEQFF,TGTGCCAGCAGGACGGCCAGCTCCTACAATGAGCAGTTCTTC
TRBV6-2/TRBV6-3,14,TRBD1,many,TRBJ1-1,CASSQDRVDTEAFF,TGTGCCAGCAGCCAAGACAGGGTGGACACTGAAGCTTTCTTT
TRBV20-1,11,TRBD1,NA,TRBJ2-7,CSQFDRVEQYF,TGCAGCCAATTCGACAGGGTCGAGCAGTACTTC
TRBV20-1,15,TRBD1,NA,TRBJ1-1,CSAPDRGFMNTEAFF,TGCAGTGCTCCGGACAGGGGCTTTATGAACACTGAAGCTTTCTTT
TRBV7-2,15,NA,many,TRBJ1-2,CASSLVSRTAYGYTF,TGTGCCAGCAGCTTAGTATCAAGGACGGCCTATGGCTACACCTTC
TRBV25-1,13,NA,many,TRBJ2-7,CASLEGNTYEQYF,TGTGCCAGTCTAGAGGGGAATACCTACGAGCAGTACTTC
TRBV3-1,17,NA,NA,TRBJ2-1,CASSLTVGGVRQETQFF,TGTGCCAGCAGCCTCACAGTCGGCGGGGTTAGACAAGAGACCCAGTTCTTC
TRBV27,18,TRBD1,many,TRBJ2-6,CASSSWTGSQSGANVLTF,TGTGCCAGCAGTTCTTGGACAGGTTCACAATCTGGGGCCAACGTCCTGACTTTC
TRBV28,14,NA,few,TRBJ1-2,CASRSGGLTGGYIF,TGTGCCAGCAGGTCTGGGGGCCTTACGGGGGGCTACATCTTC
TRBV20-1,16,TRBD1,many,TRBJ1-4,CSARTDKGQGLEKLFF,TGCAGTGCTAGAACGGATAAGGGACAGGGGCTTGAAAAACTGTTTTTT
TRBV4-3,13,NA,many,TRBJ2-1,CASSQERGFEQFF,TGCGCCAGCAGCCAAGAACGAGGCTTTGAGCAGTTCTTC
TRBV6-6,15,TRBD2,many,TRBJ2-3,CASSPTSGATDTQYF,TGTGCCAGCAGTCCCACTAGCGGGGCGACAGATACGCAGTATTTT